This TCR beta chain was sequenced in a study of blood T cell repertoires in COVID-19. About the research overall: The samples span acute and convalescent COVID-19 from the United States, Italy and Spain.

Original analysis: Nucleated cell counts were estimated from reference gene primer amplification. Clones were read by immunoSEQ multiplex PCR, and TCRdb kept only the in-frame ones, dropping some. That table furnishes V, J and clone size, whereas the DNA furnished D and trimming. Here the sample spans 210,000 or so clones, roughly 90% being singletons. Trimming cost V 10 bases and J 6 bases, with 17 bases left between them. The CDR3 has 13 amino acids. Germline V gene lookup returns CDR1 MNHNY and CDR2 SVGAGI (reference sequence). This clonotype was sampled from a woman in her sixties with acute or convalescent COVID-19. The sample was peripheral blood. The chain has TRBV6-6 and TRBJ2-3, with a possible D match to TRBD1 (6 bases). In DNA form, the CDR3 reads TGTGCCAACAGCGGACAGCCGGGGGATACGCAGTATTTT. Translation: CANSGQPGDTQYF.